One sample yielded the 25 T cell receptor beta chains listed below, sequenced in a study of cytomegalovirus exposure and HLA in healthy donors. Sequencing used immunoSEQ multiplex PCR; TCRdb keeps in-frame clones, though not all of them. The data show about 130,000 clones, with almost 85% seen just once and roughly 29% held by the top ten. Sample: PBMCs. The receptors were sampled from a man under 40 in good health and CMV-seropositive.

The chain has TRBV4-2 and TRBJ2-5; 11 bases align to TRBD2. The CDR3 consists of 18 residues. The junction had 11 bases not matched to a gene; V was cut back by 4 bases and J by 1 base. Per germline, CDR1 LGHNA and CDR2 YNFKEQ. The CDR3 spells CASSPLMRLAGTQETQYF. CDR3 nucleotides: TGTGCCAGCAGCCCCCTAATGCGACTAGCGGGGACCCAAGAGACCCAGTACTTC.

This sequence joins TRBV25-1 and TRBJ2-7; TRBD2 matches 10 bases. CDR3 length: 14 residues. In germline, CDR1 is MGHDK, CDR2 SYGVNS. Trimming removed 3 bases from V and 6 bases from J; junction bases left unmatched: 5. The CDR3 region is CASSEASGRREQYF. In DNA form, the CDR3 reads TGTGCCAGCAGTGAGGCTAGCGGGAGACGCGAGCAGTACTTC.

The chain carries TRBV5-1 and TRBJ2-1, with 9 bases identical to TRBD2. The CDR3 sequence is 15 residues long. Germline V lookup: CDR1 SGHRS, CDR2 YFSETQ. With V trimmed by 4 bases and J by 3 bases, 5 bases remained unmatched. The CDR3 sequence: CASSGRGGVYNEQFF. CDR3 bases: TGCGCCAGCAGCGGGCGGGGGGGAGTCTACAATGAGCAGTTCTTC.

The gene calls are TRBV7-2 and TRBJ2-1; 7 bases fit TRBD1. CDR3 length equals 14 residues. The germline gives CDR1 SGHTA, CDR2 FQGNSA. The trim removed 10 bases at V and 4 bases at J, leaving 10 bases unmatched. CDR3 in amino acids: CAISQGGLYNEQFF. The CDR3 coding sequence is TGTGCCATCTCGCAAGGGGGCTTATACAATGAGCAGTTCTTC.

This chain connects TRBV18 to TRBJ2-5; the match to TRBD2 covers 9 bases. This CDR3 has 16 residues. Looked up from germline, CDR1 is KGHSH and CDR2 is LQKENI. With V trimmed by 3 bases and J by 5 bases, 10 bases remained unmatched. The CDR3 DNA follows: TGTGCCAGCTCACCCCGCGTTAGCGGGGGTAAGGAGACCCAGTACTTC. Protein product: CASSPRVSGGKETQYF.

The V gene is TRBV2, the J gene TRBJ1-5; 9 bases match TRBD1. CDR1 SNHLY and CDR2 FYNNEI come from the germline V gene. J lost 3 bases, V lost 6 bases, and 6 bases had no gene match. The CDR3 covers 15 residues. DNA for the CDR3: TGTGCCAGCAGAGCCGGGACAGGGCTCAATCAGCCCCAGCATTTT. It yields the protein CASRAGTGLNQPQHF.

V is TRBV7-3 and J is TRBJ2-5; 7 bases map to TRBD2. The CDR3 spans 13 residues. J was trimmed by 5 bases and V by 5 bases; bases with no gene match: 5. Looked up from germline, CDR1 is SGHTA and CDR2 is FQGTGA. CDR3 sequence (DNA): TGTGCCAGCAGCAAAACTAGCGTTGAGACCCAGTACTTC. Protein product: CASSKTSVETQYF.

The V call is TRBV5-1, the J call TRBJ1-2, with 8 bases lining up with TRBD1. The CDR3 runs to 15 residues. Looked up from germline, CDR1 is SGHRS and CDR2 is YFSETQ. The trim removed 1 base at V and 4 bases at J, leaving 6 bases unmatched. In DNA, the CDR3 is TGCGCCAGCAGCTTGAGGACAGGGAACACCTATGGCTACACCTTC. Protein product: CASSLRTGNTYGYTF.

The chain has TRBV5-6 and TRBJ2-1, with 12 bases that match TRBD1. Germline-derived CDR1 and CDR2 are SGHDT and YYEEEE. The length of the CDR3 is 16 residues. V was pared by 4 bases and J by 8 bases, with 10 bases of the junction left unmatched. DNA for the CDR3: TGTGCCAGCAGCCTGACCGGGACAGGGGGCTATTATGAGCAGTTCTTC. It is translated as CASSLTGTGGYYEQFF.

In DNA, the CDR3 is TGTGCCAGCAGCTTATGGGACAGGAGGGGCGAGCAGTACTTC. This translates into CASSLWDRRGEQYF. The V call is TRBV5-5, the J call TRBJ2-7; 8 bases are a match to TRBD1. The ends lost 2 bases at V and 6 bases at J; junction bases unmatched: 7. The CDR3 is made up of 14 amino acids. The germline CDR1 and CDR2 sequences are SGHKS and YYEKEE (reference sequence).

This sequence joins TRBV5-6 and TRBJ1-1, with 9 nucleotides matching TRBD1. The CDR3 contains 17 residues. Germline V gene data show CDR1 as SGHDT and CDR2 as YYEEEE. V trimming: 1 base; J trimming: 1 base; junction bases outside the gene matches: 8. The DNA for the CDR3 is TGTGCCAGCAGCTTGACCACTCCGGGACAGGGGAACACTGAAGCTTTCTTT. This encodes CASSLTTPGQGNTEAFF.

The chain uses TRBV4-1 and TRBJ1-4, with D unresolved. V was clipped by 4 bases and J by 0 bases, with 9 bases between them. The CDR3 is 15 residues long. Germline V gene lookup returns CDR1 MGHRA and CDR2 YSYEKL. The CDR3 protein is CASSLIQATNEKLFF. CDR3 sequence (DNA): TGCGCCAGCAGCCTAATCCAGGCAACTAATGAAAAACTGTTTTTT.

The V gene is TRBV11-3, the J gene TRBJ1-3; D not resolved. V dropped 0 bases and J dropped 0 bases, with 15 bases sitting between them. Germline assignment: CDR1 SGHNT and CDR2 YENEEA. This CDR3 spans 18 amino acids. The chain's CDR3 is CASSLDGLRRDSGNTIYF. The CDR3 region has the DNA TGTGCCAGCAGCTTAGATGGTCTACGTCGGGACTCTGGAAACACCATATATTTT.

The rearrangement links TRBV9 to TRBJ2-1; the D gene is possibly TRBD1 (5 bases). Trimming took off 4 bases at V and 5 bases at J, with 10 bases between the two ends. The CDR3 is made up of 13 amino acids. Germline-derived CDR1 and CDR2 are SGDLS and YYNGEE. The CDR3 DNA sequence: TGTGCCAGCAGCTCTGGGGCCCACAATGAGCAGTTCTTC. Its protein is CASSSGAHNEQFF. Together with reference TRBV9 and TRBJ2-1, the CDR3 gives the full variable domain: DSGVTQTPKHLITATGQRVTLRCSPRSGDLSVYWYQQSLDQGLQFLIQYYNGEERAKGNILERFSAQQFPDLHSELNLSSLELGDSALYFCASSSGAHNEQFFGPGTRLTVL.

The gene calls are TRBV19 and TRBJ2-7; possibly TRBD2 for D (6 bases). Trimming shortened V by 0 bases and J by 3 bases, and 21 bases separated the two germline ends. Germline CDR1 and CDR2: LNHDA and SQIVND (reference sequence). This CDR3 is built from 18 residues. CDR3 DNA: TGTGCCAGTAGTATAGAGTACCCTGGGACTGGCAAACACTACGAGCAGTACTTC. Its protein product is CASSIEYPGTGKHYEQYF.

This chain links TRBV19 with TRBJ2-7, with 8 positions matching TRBD1. The germline gives CDR1 LNHDA, CDR2 SQIVND (reference sequence). With V trimmed by 7 bases and J by 3 bases, 5 bases remained unmatched. CDR3 size: 13 residues. The CDR3 nucleotides are TGTGCCAGTAATCCAGGACAGGGCTACGAGCAGTACTTC. Protein product: CASNPGQGYEQYF.

The V gene is TRBV7-7, the J gene TRBJ1-2; tentatively, D is TRBD1 (6 bases). The CDR3 has 16 residues. Trimming took off 5 bases at V and 1 base at J, with 17 bases between the two ends. Germline-derived CDR1 and CDR2 are SSHAT and FNYEAQ (reference sequence). CDR3: CASSQNYRVSNYGYTF. The DNA for the CDR3 is TGTGCCAGCAGCCAGAACTACAGGGTTAGTAACTATGGCTACACCTTC.

The chain uses TRBV18 and TRBJ2-1, with 9 bases lining up with TRBD2. With V trimmed by 3 bases and J by 1 base, 4 bases remained unmatched. The CDR3 contains 16 residues. Per the germline V gene, CDR1 is KGHSH and CDR2 is LQKENI. The CDR3: CASSPSGSVSYNEQFF. CDR3 sequence (DNA): TGTGCCAGCTCACCTAGCGGGAGTGTTTCCTACAATGAGCAGTTCTTC. The full variable domain, completed using reference TRBV18 and TRBJ2-1, is NAGVMQNPRHLVRRRGQEARLRCSPMKGHSHVYWYRQLPEEGLKFMVYLQKENIIDESGMPKERFSAEFPKEGPSILRIQQVVRGDSAAYFCASSPSGSVSYNEQFFGPGTRLTVL.

This clone appeared once. The chain couples TRBV27 to TRBJ1-1; 8 bases line up with TRBD1. V dropped 5 bases and J dropped 2; count of bases not matched to a gene: 7. CDR1 is MNHEY and CDR2 is SMNVEV in the germline V gene (reference sequence). The CDR3 length is 15 residues. DNA of the CDR3: TGTGCCAGCAGTCCTCGGACAGGGTACAACACTGAAGCTTTCTTT. Its translation is CASSPRTGYNTEAFF.

This chain uses TRBV30 with TRBJ2-1, with TRBD2 identical over 10 bases. The length of the CDR3 is 15 residues. V was clipped by 1 base and J by 4 bases; unmatched bases: 4. CDR1 GTSNPN and CDR2 SVGIG come from the germline V gene (reference sequence). CDR3: CAWSAEREGYNEQFF. CDR3 nucleotide sequence: TGTGCCTGGAGTGCAGAGCGGGAGGGATACAATGAGCAGTTCTTC.

The chain couples TRBV30 to TRBJ2-3; D gene uncertain. Per the germline V gene, CDR1 is GTSNPN and CDR2 is SVGIG (reference sequence). This CDR3 region has 17 residues. V lost 0 bases, J lost 1 base, and 17 bases lay in between. This CDR3 is CAWSVPSPRVGTDTQYF. The DNA for the CDR3 is TGTGCCTGGAGTGTACCCTCCCCTCGGGTCGGCACAGATACGCAGTATTTT.

The chain is built from TRBV7-6 and TRBJ2-3, with D possibly being TRBD2 (6 bases). From germline, CDR1 is SGHVS and CDR2 FNYEAQ. There are 15 residues in the CDR3. Between the trimmed V and J ends, which lost 2 bases and 2 bases, there was a span of 11 bases. Here the CDR3 reads CASSLISGFTDTQYF. DNA of the CDR3: TGTGCCAGCAGCTTAATTAGCGGATTCACAGATACGCAGTATTTT.

V gene TRBV7-8 combines with J gene TRBJ1-5; D is possibly TRBD1 (5 bases). The CDR3 is made up of 17 amino acids. Germline CDR1 SGHVS, CDR2 FQNEAQ. With 5 bases removed from V and 3 bases from J, the gap between germline ends came to 20 bases. CDR3 sequence (DNA): TGTGCCAGCAGCCAGAAAGGTCAGGGAATGTTCAATCAGCCCCAGCATTTT. Protein sequence: CASSQKGQGMFNQPQHF.

The rearrangement links TRBV11-2 to TRBJ2-5; the D is unclear. CDR3 length: 15 residues. The germline V gene encodes CDR1 SGHAT and CDR2 FQNNGV. Trimming took 2 bases from V and 3 from J, leaving 13 bases between them. CDR3 in amino acids: CASSLNLLVEETQYF. The CDR3 nucleotides read TGTGCCAGCAGCTTAAATCTCCTAGTCGAAGAGACCCAGTACTTC.

The genes are TRBV18 and TRBJ2-7; D may be TRBD2 (6 bases). Germline lookup yields CDR1 KGHSH and CDR2 LQKENI. The CDR3 totals 16 residues. V was clipped by 0 bases and J by 5 bases, with 17 bases between them. The CDR3 region is CASSPPGPGEGHEQYF. CDR3 sequence (DNA): TGTGCCAGCTCACCACCCGGGCCGGGAGAAGGTCACGAGCAGTACTTC. Combining the CDR3 with reference TRBV18 and TRBJ2-7 gives the whole variable domain NAGVMQNPRHLVRRRGQEARLRCSPMKGHSHVYWYRQLPEEGLKFMVYLQKENIIDESGMPKERFSAEFPKEGPSILRIQQVVRGDSAAYFCASSPPGPGEGHEQYFGPGTRLTVT.